These 3 T cell receptor beta chains were sequenced from one sample in a study of early T cells in non-severe SARS-CoV-2 infection. TCRdb re-derived calls from the 5' RACE reads in MiXCR, one entry per CDR3 protein. The sample includes under 75,000 distinct CDR3 sequences, about an eighth of them seen just once. The specimen was whole blood. The receptors derive from an adult who was a healthcare worker with PCR-confirmed SARS-CoV-2 infection or an uninfected control (not recorded which).

The chain employs TRBV19 and TRBJ2-7; no definite D call. The V end lost 3 bases, the J end lost 0 bases, and 18 bases lay between the germline ends. CDR1 LNHDA and CDR2 SQIVND come from the germline V gene (reference sequence). The CDR3 is made up of 17 amino acids. DNA for the CDR3: TGTGCCAGTAGTATCGGCGGTGGAAGGGCAGGCTCCTACGAGCAGTACTTC. Amino acid sequence: CASSIGGGRAGSYEQYF.

This clonotype has a count of ten or more. The chain employs TRBV19 and TRBJ2-7; 9 bases fit TRBD2. J gave up 1 base and V 5 bases, and 6 bases lay outside the gene matches. Germline CDR1 LNHDA, CDR2 SQIVND (reference sequence). CDR3 length: 15 residues. CDR3 residues: CASSEASGTSYEQYF. Here the CDR3 DNA reads TGTGCCAGTAGTGAGGCTAGCGGGACATCCTACGAGCAGTACTTC.

In its sample, this clonotype was seen a few times. The V call is TRBV18, the J call TRBJ1-1; TRBD1 aligns across 7 bases. V shed 5 bases and J 2 bases; nucleotides not matched to a gene: 5. CDR3 length: 14 residues. The germline CDR1 and CDR2 sequences are KGHSH and LQKENI. CDR3 in amino acids: CASSARQGNTEAFF. Here the CDR3 DNA reads TGTGCCAGCTCAGCTAGACAGGGTAACACTGAAGCTTTCTTT.